A selection of T cell receptor beta chains follows, all from one sample in a study of T cell changes during pregnancy in multiple sclerosis. Repertoires were generated with immunoSEQ multiplex PCR, while TCRdb's copy carries only in-frame clones and drops some. The table records about 36,000 clones, about nine tenths of them present only once. The input for sequencing was CD4+ T cells from peripheral blood mononuclear cells, taken in the second trimester of pregnancy. These receptors originate from a female donor in good health, enrolled as a control in a pregnancy study. Both conserved end residues are part of each CDR3. The D gene is left open where the match is weak. Clone sizes are given selectively: once, few, many, or a class where the clone is expanded.

clone_size | j_call | d_call | v_call | cdr3_aa | cdr3_nt
NA | TRBJ2-3 | NA | TRBV7-9 | CASSYLPTPEGDTQYF | TGTGCCAGCAGCTATCTCCCGACCCCCGAGGGAGATACGCAGTATTTT
NA | TRBJ1-5 | NA | TRBV28 | CASSFRGDQPQHF | TGTGCCAGCAGTTTCAGGGGCGATCAGCCCCAGCATTTT
NA | TRBJ1-4 | NA | TRBV7-8 | CASSLAFQAEKLFF | TGTGCCAGCAGCTTAGCGTTCCAGGCAGAAAAACTGTTTTTT
NA | TRBJ1-2 | NA | TRBV5-1 | CASSPFGGRRTNYGYTF | TGCGCCAGCAGCCCTTTCGGGGGGCGCAGAACCAACTATGGCTACACCTTC
once | TRBJ2-2 | TRBD2 | TRBV20-1 | CSADRSGKLFF | TGCAGTGCAGACCGGAGCGGGAAGCTGTTTTTT
NA | TRBJ2-3 | TRBD2 | TRBV5-1 | CASSPYSGRTDTQYF | TGCGCCAGCAGCCCTTATAGCGGGAGGACAGATACGCAGTATTTT
NA | TRBJ2-7 | NA | TRBV21-1 | CASSKRRVPYEQYF | TGTGCCAGCAGCAAAAGGAGGGTTCCCTACGAGCAGTACTTC
few | TRBJ1-1 | TRBD1 | TRBV5-4 | CASSLGQGGTEAFF | TGTGCCAGCAGCTTAGGACAGGGAGGGACTGAAGCTTTCTTT
NA | TRBJ2-2 | NA | TRBV28 | CASTPSGHGELFF | TGTGCCAGCACCCCAAGCGGGCACGGGGAGCTGTTTTTT
NA | TRBJ1-4 | TRBD1 | TRBV6-1 | CASSETGQGRNEKLFF | TGTGCCAGCAGTGAAACAGGACAGGGCCGTAATGAAAAACTGTTTTTT
NA | TRBJ2-5 | TRBD2 | TRBV27 | CASSFWRGVQETQYF | TGTGCCAGCAGTTTTTGGCGGGGGGTACAAGAGACCCAGTACTTC
NA | TRBJ2-1 | TRBD2 | TRBV5-4 | CASSLASGGANNEQFF | TGTGCCAGCAGCTTGGCTAGCGGGGGGGCTAACAATGAGCAGTTCTTC
NA | TRBJ2-7 | NA | TRBV5-4 | CASSVDRNEQYF | TGTGCCAGCAGCGTCGACAGGAACGAGCAGTACTTC
once | TRBJ2-1 | TRBD2 | TRBV15 | CATSSPRLADLYNEQFF | TGTGCCACCAGCTCGCCAAGGCTAGCGGACCTTTACAATGAGCAGTTCTTC
NA | TRBJ2-1 | TRBD1 | TRBV18 | CASSSPGQYNEQFF | TGTGCCAGCTCATCGCCGGGACAGTACAATGAGCAGTTCTTC
NA | TRBJ2-5 | TRBD2 | TRBV7-2 | CASSFLASGGETQYF | TGTGCCAGCAGCTTTTTGGCTAGCGGGGGGGAGACCCAGTACTTC
NA | TRBJ2-7 | NA | TRBV20-1 | CSGIGAYEQYF | TGCAGTGGTATAGGGGCCTACGAGCAGTACTTC
NA | TRBJ2-5 | TRBD2 | TRBV9 | CASSEQTGLAGETQYF | TGTGCCAGCAGCGAGCAAACGGGACTAGCTGGGGAGACCCAGTACTTC
NA | TRBJ1-1 | NA | TRBV18 | CASSLESEGVTEAFF | TGTGCCAGCTCCCTTGAGTCTGAAGGGGTCACTGAAGCTTTCTTT
NA | TRBJ2-5 | TRBD2 | TRBV29-1 | CSVSGTSGPQETQYF | TGCAGCGTTTCCGGGACTAGCGGCCCCCAAGAGACCCAGTACTTC
NA | TRBJ2-7 | NA | TRBV6-5 | CASSYTAGYSYEQYF | TGTGCCAGCAGTTACACCGCCGGGTACTCCTACGAGCAGTACTTC
NA | TRBJ2-3 | TRBD2 | TRBV29-1 | CSVLVGLAGGRDTQYF | TGCAGCGTCCTCGTGGGACTAGCGGGAGGGCGAGATACGCAGTATTTT
NA | TRBJ2-3 | TRBD1 | TRBV18 | CASQGQGTTSTDTQYF | TGTGCCAGCCAAGGACAGGGAACCACTAGCACAGATACGCAGTATTTT
NA | TRBJ2-7 | TRBD2 | TRBV5-8 | CASSLLAGGRGEQYF | TGTGCCAGCAGCTTATTAGCGGGAGGGAGAGGCGAGCAGTACTTC
medium-sized | TRBJ2-1 | NA | TRBV5-1 | CASSFTADGFNEQFF | TGCGCCAGCAGCTTTACAGCGGACGGCTTCAATGAGCAGTTCTTC
NA | TRBJ2-7 | NA | TRBV27 | CASSPKLEAYEQYF | TGTGCCAGCAGTCCAAAACTAGAGGCCTACGAGCAGTACTTC
NA | TRBJ1-2 | NA | TRBV6-1 | CASSREEIYGYTF | TGTGCCAGCAGCAGGGAGGAGATATATGGCTACACCTTC
NA | TRBJ2-3 | TRBD2 | TRBV11-1 | CASSIGGATDTQYF | TGTGCCAGCAGCATCGGGGGGGCCACAGATACGCAGTATTTT
NA | TRBJ2-7 | TRBD2 | TRBV5-1 | CASSTTSGALSYEQYF | TGCGCCAGCAGCACGACTAGCGGGGCACTTTCCTACGAGCAGTACTTC
NA | TRBJ1-2 | TRBD1 | TRBV28 | CASSLARTGGNNGYTF | TGTGCCAGCAGCTTGGCAAGGACAGGGGGCAATAATGGCTACACCTTC
NA | TRBJ1-5 | NA | TRBV19 | CASSIGDNQPQHF | TGTGCCAGTAGTATAGGAGACAATCAGCCCCAGCATTTT
NA | TRBJ2-7 | NA | TRBV5-1 | CASSLRARGYEQYF | TGCGCCAGCAGCTTGCGGGCCAGGGGTTACGAGCAGTACTTC
NA | TRBJ2-5 | TRBD1 | TRBV15 | CATSREGTVKETQYF | TGTGCCACCAGCAGAGAGGGGACAGTAAAAGAGACCCAGTACTTC
NA | TRBJ1-2 | TRBD1 | TRBV19 | CASSDLDRTIYGYTF | TGTGCCAGTAGCGATTTGGACAGGACCATCTATGGCTACACCTTC
NA | TRBJ1-3 | NA | TRBV14 | CASSQTTGSPGNTIYF | TGTGCCAGCAGCCAGACTACAGGGTCCCCTGGAAACACCATATATTTT
NA | TRBJ1-5 | TRBD1 | TRBV5-4 | CASSLKRNRGGNQPQHF | TGTGCCAGCAGCTTAAAACGAAACAGGGGCGGAAATCAGCCCCAGCATTTT
NA | TRBJ2-5 | TRBD1 | TRBV6-4 | CASSQGQGETQYF | TGTGCCAGCAGCCAGGGACAGGGGGAGACCCAGTACTTC
NA | TRBJ2-1 | NA | TRBV27 | CASSFMGRYNEQFF | TGTGCCAGCAGTTTCATGGGGAGATACAATGAGCAGTTCTTC
NA | TRBJ1-3 | TRBD1 | TRBV19 | CASIIPGTATSGNTIYF | TGTGCCAGCATAATTCCCGGGACAGCCACGTCTGGAAACACCATATATTTT
NA | TRBJ2-2 | NA | TRBV29-1 | CSASLQANTGELFF | TGCAGCGCCTCACTCCAGGCTAACACCGGGGAGCTGTTTTTT
NA | TRBJ1-5 | NA | TRBV5-1 | CASSLNAGGQPQHF | TGCGCCAGCAGCTTGAATGCGGGAGGTCAGCCCCAGCATTTT
NA | TRBJ2-5 | TRBD2 | TRBV9 | CASSVAGGTQETQYF | TGTGCCAGCAGTGTCGCGGGGGGGACCCAAGAGACCCAGTACTTC
NA | TRBJ1-2 | TRBD1 | TRBV5-1 | CASSSRGGIYGYTF | TGCGCCAGCAGCTCCAGAGGGGGCATCTATGGCTACACCTTC
NA | TRBJ2-3 | NA | TRBV7-9 | CASSFEAGTDTQYF | TGTGCCAGCAGCTTTGAGGCCGGCACAGATACGCAGTATTTT
NA | TRBJ1-5 | NA | TRBV4-2 | CASSQDRGNQPQHF | TGTGCCAGCAGCCAAGATAGAGGGAATCAGCCCCAGCATTTT
NA | TRBJ2-3 | NA | TRBV6-6 | CATKGGGDTQYF | TGTGCCACAAAGGGGGGGGGAGATACGCAGTATTTT
NA | TRBJ2-5 | TRBD1 | TRBV5-1 | CASSWGQGETQYF | TGCGCCAGCAGCTGGGGACAGGGGGAGACCCAGTACTTC
NA | TRBJ1-2 | TRBD1 | TRBV5-1 | CASSLDRDRAYGYTF | TGCGCCAGCAGCTTGGACCGGGACAGGGCGTATGGCTACACCTTC
NA | TRBJ2-5 | TRBD2 | TRBV19 | CASSMRLRSGSETQYF | TGTGCCAGTAGTATGCGCCTGAGGAGCGGGAGTGAGACCCAGTACTTC
NA | TRBJ1-6 | TRBD1 | TRBV5-1 | CASSTGTGLSPLHF | TGCGCCAGCAGTACCGGGACAGGGCTGTCACCCCTCCACTTT
NA | TRBJ1-2 | NA | TRBV28 | CASSYLRPGDRNYGYTF | TGTGCCAGCAGTTATTTAAGACCAGGGGATAGAAACTATGGCTACACCTTC